Presented here are 13 T cell receptor beta chains from one specimen sequenced in a study of blood T cell repertoires in COVID-19. Method: immunoSEQ multiplex PCR; TCRdb's copy keeps in-frame clones and lacks some. The sample yields 150,000 to 200,000 clones, approximately 89% seen once. Material for sequencing was PBMCs or T cells enriched from blood (not recorded which). Receptor source: a woman aged 18-30 years who had recovered from COVID-19.

In regard to this clone: One junction end does not reproduce the germline sequence, and a read error may be involved. The chain combines TRBV10-3 with TRBJ2-1; TRBD2 agrees at 9 bases. CDR1 ENHRY and CDR2 SYGVKD come from the germline V gene. The CDR3 contains 14 residues. The CDR3 DNA reads as TGTGCCATCAGTGGGAGCGGGGGGTACACTGAGCAGTTCTTC. Protein: CAISGSGGYTEQFF.

This clone was seen a few times. The V gene is TRBV10-2, the J gene TRBJ1-5; possibly TRBD1 for D (6 bases). With 3 bases removed from V and 3 bases from J, the gap between germline ends came to 12 bases. The germline V gene has CDR1 WSHSY and CDR2 SAAADI. The CDR3 length is 15 residues. The CDR3 DNA sequence: TGCGCCAGCAGTGAATTCAGGGGTCCCAATCAGCCCCAGCATTTT. Amino acid sequence: CASSEFRGPNQPQHF.

The chain is built from TRBV5-4 and TRBJ2-5; tentative D call: TRBD1 (7 bases). The CDR3 is made up of 16 amino acids. Germline CDR1 is SGHNT and CDR2 is YYREEE (reference sequence). With 4 bases removed from V and 2 bases from J, the gap between germline ends came to 18 bases. DNA of the CDR3: TGTGCCAGCAGCCCTATCGGCGGGACAGCTCAAGAGACCCAGTACTTC. This sequence encodes CASSPIGGTAQETQYF.

The chain couples TRBV6-6 to TRBJ2-1, with 11 positions matching TRBD2. V lost 2 bases to trimming and J lost 12 bases; unmatched junction nucleotides: 3. Germline values: CDR1 MNHNY, CDR2 SVGAGI (reference sequence). This CDR3 is built from 13 residues. The CDR3 DNA follows: TGTGCCAGCAGTTACACTGGACTAGCGGGGCAGTTCTTC. Encoded protein: CASSYTGLAGQFF.

In its sample, this clone was seen once. The chain employs TRBV5-1 and TRBJ2-3, with 8 positions matching TRBD1. The junction had 8 bases not matched to a gene; V was cut back by 4 bases and J by 1 base. Germline CDR1 and CDR2: SGHRS and YFSETQ. This CDR3 region has 16 residues. CDR3 residues: CASSGIRGRRTDTQYF. In DNA form, the CDR3 reads TGCGCCAGCAGCGGAATCAGGGGGCGTCGCACAGATACGCAGTATTTT.

The V and J genes are TRBV28 and TRBJ2-7; TRBD1 is a possible D gene (5 bases). Germline values: CDR1 MDHEN, CDR2 SYDVKM. The CDR3 is 17 amino acids. V lost 6 bases and J lost 1, with 22 bases in between. The CDR3 is CASSTTDTGIWSYEQYF. In DNA, the CDR3 is TGTGCCAGCAGCACGACGGACACTGGGATTTGGTCCTACGAGCAGTACTTC.

The V call is TRBV15, the J call TRBJ1-3; weak D call: TRBD1 (6 bases). V lost 0 bases, J lost 0 bases, and 15 bases lay in between. Germline V lookup: CDR1 LNHNV, CDR2 YYDKDF (reference sequence). The CDR3 has 18 residues. The CDR3 nucleotides are TGTGCCACCAGCAGAGAAACCCCGGGGGGCCTCTCTGGAAACACCATATATTTT. Translation gives CATSRETPGGLSGNTIYF. The full variable domain, with the rest looked up from reference TRBV15 and TRBJ1-3, is DAMVIQNPRYQVTQFGKPVTLSCSQTLNHNVMYWYQQKSSQAPKLLFHYYDKDFNNEADTPDNFQSRRPNTSFCFLDIRSPGLGDTAMYLCATSRETPGGLSGNTIYFGEGSWLTVV.

The V gene is TRBV10-3, the J gene TRBJ2-7; 9 nucleotides match TRBD2. This CDR3 comprises 18 residues. Germline trimming cut 4 bases from V and 4 bases from J; bases unmatched to any gene: 17. Germline V gene lookup returns CDR1 ENHRY and CDR2 SYGVKD. The CDR3 coding sequence is TGTGCCATCAGTGTAGGGGTAGTCGGCGGGAGGGCACCGTACGAGCAGTACTTC. Translating gives CAISVGVVGGRAPYEQYF.

The chain is built from TRBV7-6 and TRBJ2-6, with 10 bases matching TRBD2. CDR1 is SGHVS and CDR2 is FNYEAQ in the germline V gene. V shed 5 bases and J 1 base; nucleotides not matched to a gene: 5. The CDR3 totals 17 residues. The CDR3, as DNA: TGTGCCAGCAGCCCAGGACTAGCGGCTTCTGGGGCCAACGTCCTGACTTTC. This gives the protein CASSPGLAASGANVLTF.

V gene TRBV10-3 combines with J gene TRBJ2-7, with a possible D match to TRBD2 (5 bases). The CDR3 spans 14 residues. Germline CDR1 and CDR2: ENHRY and SYGVKD. V shed 9 bases and J shed 7 bases, with 22 bases lying between them. CDR3 loop: CAIGIGAGLGEQYF. CDR3 in DNA: TGTGCCATTGGGATTGGTGCGGGCCTGGGGGAGCAGTACTTC.

This chain joins TRBV7-9 and TRBJ1-2, with D maybe TRBD1 (5 bases). Germline assignment: CDR1 SEHNR and CDR2 FQNEAQ (reference sequence). With 1 base removed from V and 7 bases from J, the gap between germline ends came to 7 bases. This CDR3 comprises 12 residues. The CDR3 here is CASSLGGGGYTF. CDR3 DNA sequence: TGTGCCAGCAGCTTAGGCGGGGGTGGCTACACCTTC.

The chain links TRBV10-3 to TRBJ2-3; 10 bases map to TRBD1. Germline CDR1 is ENHRY and CDR2 is SYGVKD. The CDR3 consists of 17 residues. Trimming at V came to 0 bases and at J to 5 bases, leaving 8 bases not matched to a gene. The CDR3 here is CAISESGDRGIGDTQYF. As DNA, the CDR3 is TGTGCCATCAGTGAGTCGGGGGACAGGGGAATTGGAGATACGCAGTATTTT.

CDR3 nucleotides: TGTGCCAGCAGTACACCGGGACAGGAAAATGGCTACACCTTC. Its protein product is CASSTPGQENGYTF. The chain links TRBV28 to TRBJ1-2, with 8 bases identical to TRBD1. V lost 5 bases to trimming and J lost 6 bases; unmatched junction nucleotides: 8. The CDR3 runs to 14 residues. Germline lookup yields CDR1 MDHEN and CDR2 SYDVKM.